These 27 T cell receptor beta chains were sequenced from one sample in a study of blood T cell repertoires in COVID-19. Method: immunoSEQ multiplex PCR; TCRdb's copy keeps in-frame clones and lacks some. The sample records about 45,000 clones, roughly 87% being singletons. Sequenced material: peripheral blood. The receptors derive from a woman older than 75 with active COVID-19.

The J gene is TRBJ2-1, the V gene TRBV2; no clear D gene. The length of the CDR3 is 12 residues. V lost 2 bases to trimming and J lost 4 bases, with 3 bases between them. Germline V gene lookup returns CDR1 SNHLY and CDR2 FYNNEI. Here the CDR3 DNA reads TGTGCCAGCAGTGAACTGTACAATGAGCAGTTCTTC. This sequence encodes CASSELYNEQFF.

The chain links TRBV9 to TRBJ1-2, with TRBD1 matching 7 bases. The CDR3 totals 14 residues. CDR1 is SGDLS, CDR2 YYNGEE, per germline. The V gene end was trimmed by 0 bases and the J gene end by 4 bases; junction bases not matched to a gene: 3. DNA for the CDR3: TGTGCCAGCAGCGTAGATACAGGGGCCTATGGCTACACCTTC. Its translation is CASSVDTGAYGYTF.

This clone was counted once. The J gene is TRBJ2-7, the V gene TRBV7-2, with D perhaps TRBD1 (6 bases). The CDR3 has 15 residues. Looked up from germline, CDR1 is SGHTA and CDR2 is FQGNSA. The V end lost 7 bases, the J end lost 5 bases, and 21 bases lay between the germline ends. The CDR3 nucleotides are TGTGCCAGCACCCTTGAAGGGGGATTTACCCACGAGCAGTACTTC. Translated, it gives CASTLEGGFTHEQYF.

The chain uses TRBV5-1 and TRBJ2-2; D not resolved. The CDR3 runs to 15 residues. Per the germline V gene, CDR1 is SGHRS and CDR2 is YFSETQ. Trimming took off 2 bases at V and 0 bases at J, with 8 bases between the two ends. CDR3 nucleotide sequence: TGCGCCAGCAGCTTATCCCTTGCGAACACCGGGGAGCTGTTTTTT. Its translation: CASSLSLANTGELFF.

About this clone itself: One end of the junction does not line up with germline, which may come from a read error. The chain carries TRBV28 and TRBJ1-3; TRBD1 is a possible D gene (5 bases). Germline V gives CDR1 MDHEN, CDR2 SYDVKM. The CDR3 loop spans 16 amino acids. The CDR3, as DNA: TGTGTCAGCACTACCCCCCTAAGGGGATCTGGAAACACCATATATTTT. Protein: CVSTTPLRGSGNTIYF.

The chain combines TRBV5-1 with TRBJ1-2, with 12 bases matching TRBD1. Germline CDR1 is SGHRS and CDR2 is YFSETQ. Losses at the gene ends were 3 bases for V and 3 bases for J; bases not matched to a gene: 3. This CDR3 is 15 amino acids long. In DNA form, the CDR3 reads TGCGCCAGCAGCTCGGGACAGGGGGCCGACTATGGCTACACCTTC. It specifies CASSSGQGADYGYTF. The entire variable domain, with the rest obtained from reference TRBV5-1 and TRBJ1-2, is as follows: KAGVTQTPRYLIKTRGQQVTLSCSPISGHRSVSWYQQTPGQGLQFLFEYFSETQRNKGNFPGRFSGRQFSNSRSEMNVSTLELGDSALYLCASSSGQGADYGYTFGSGTRLTVV.

CDR3 in amino acids: CAIRNRDTSGEQYF. Written as DNA, the CDR3 is TGTGCCATCAGGAACCGGGACACGTCTGGCGAGCAGTACTTC. The chain combines TRBV10-3 with TRBJ2-7; weak D call: TRBD1 (6 bases). Germline V gene data show CDR1 as ENHRY and CDR2 as SYGVKD. The CDR3 spans 14 residues. Trimming pared 6 bases from V and 6 bases from J, leaving 18 bases between.

This clone has only one observation. This sequence joins TRBV5-6 and TRBJ1-5; 7 positions agree with TRBD1. CDR1 and CDR2 (germline): SGHDT, YYEEEE. This CDR3 region has 15 residues. Trimming at V came to 4 bases and at J to 1 base, leaving 5 bases not matched to a gene. The CDR3 here is CASSQMGQSNQPQHF. CDR3 coding DNA: TGTGCCAGCAGCCAAATGGGACAGAGCAATCAGCCCCAGCATTTT.

The V and J genes are TRBV29-1 and TRBJ2-1; D is ambiguous. Trimming left V 6 bases short and J 6 bases short, with 12 bases between. Germline loops: CDR1 SQVTM, CDR2 ANQGSEA. The CDR3 is 12 amino acids. CDR3 region: CSVRPASNEQFF. CDR3 bases: TGCAGCGTCCGCCCTGCGAGCAATGAGCAGTTCTTC.

The rearrangement joins TRBV5-6 to TRBJ1-2; TRBD1 matches at 8 bases. The CDR3 has 14 amino acids. The germline CDR1 and CDR2 sequences are SGHDT and YYEEEE. J lost 6 bases, V lost 3 bases, and 7 bases had no gene match. The CDR3 bases are TGTGCCAGCAGCTATTTTGGGACAGGAGATGGCTACACCTTC. This gives the protein CASSYFGTGDGYTF.

The CDR3 region is CASSQGQLTHNEQFF. CDR3 DNA: TGTGCCAGCAGCCAGGGACAATTAACACACAATGAGCAGTTCTTC. The chain uses TRBV7-2 and TRBJ2-1; D perhaps matches TRBD1 (6 bases). Trimming took off 5 bases at V and 5 bases at J, with 16 bases between the two ends. CDR1 is SGHTA and CDR2 is FQGNSA in the germline V gene. The CDR3 is 15 residues long. Full variable domain (remainder filled in from reference TRBV7-2 and TRBJ2-1): GAGVSQSPSNKVTEKGKDVELRCDPISGHTALYWYRQSLGQGLEFLIYFQGNSAPDKSGLPSDRFSAERTGGSVSTLTIQRTQQEDSAVYLCASSQGQLTHNEQFFGPGTRLTVL.

The chain recombines TRBV28 with TRBJ2-6; 10 bases map to TRBD1. This CDR3 region has 17 residues. CDR1 and CDR2 from the germline V gene are MDHEN and SYDVKM. With 6 bases clipped from V and 2 bases from J, the junction kept 7 bases outside the gene matches. The CDR3 region is CASRTGGALPGANVLTF. CDR3 nucleotides: TGTGCCAGCAGGACAGGGGGCGCCCTACCTGGGGCCAACGTCCTGACTTTC. Using reference TRBV28 and TRBJ2-6 for the parts outside the CDR3, the full variable domain is DVKVTQSSRYLVKRTGEKVFLECVQDMDHENMFWYRQDPGLGLRLIYFSYDVKMKEKGDIPEGYSVSREKKERFSLILESASTNQTSMYLCASRTGGALPGANVLTFGAGSRLTVL.

CDR3 protein: CASRERPLSGRPGHHGYTF. The DNA for the CDR3 is TGTGCCAGCAGGGAGCGGCCACTGAGCGGACGGCCGGGACACCACGGCTACACCTTC. The chain couples TRBV2 to TRBJ1-2, with a weak D call TRBD1 (6 bases). V was cut by 6 bases and J by 8 bases, with 34 bases left in between. The CDR3 runs 19 residues. The germline gives CDR1 SNHLY, CDR2 FYNNEI.

The chain employs TRBV7-2 and TRBJ2-1; 10 bases are shared with TRBD2. Trimming cost V 6 bases and J 2 bases; bases outside gene matches: 7. The CDR3 length is 16 residues. Germline assignment: CDR1 SGHTA and CDR2 FQGNSA. The CDR3 sequence: CASRPPSGGPYNEQFF. The CDR3, as DNA: TGTGCCAGCAGACCTCCTAGCGGGGGTCCCTACAATGAGCAGTTCTTC.

In nucleotides, the CDR3 is TGTGCCAGCAGCAGGCTCCCCGCGGGTAATAGCAATCAGCCCCAGCATTTT. Encoded protein: CASSRLPAGNSNQPQHF. The chain recombines TRBV7-8 with TRBJ1-5; D not resolved. CDR3 length: 17 residues. From germline, CDR1 is SGHVS and CDR2 FQNEAQ. Trimming cost V 5 bases and J 0 bases, with 17 bases left between them.

The V and J genes are TRBV6-4 and TRBJ2-3, with 12 bases fitting TRBD2. Germline loops: CDR1 MRHNA, CDR2 SNTAGT. J gave up 4 bases and V 3 bases, and 2 bases lay outside the gene matches. This CDR3 is 15 amino acids long. CDR3 DNA sequence: TGTGCCAGCAGTGAATCTAGCGGGGGGGCAGATACGCAGTATTTT. Protein product: CASSESSGGADTQYF.

The chain combines TRBV7-2 with TRBJ1-1; a weak D match, TRBD1 (5 bases). The germline V gene has CDR1 SGHTA and CDR2 FQGNSA. V lost 5 bases to trimming and J lost 4 bases, with 20 bases between them. The length of the CDR3 is 16 residues. The CDR3 bases are TGTGCCAGCAGCCAAACCGGGGGGTCTAGGAGCACTGAAGCTTTCTTT. It translates to CASSQTGGSRSTEAFF.

The chain recombines TRBV6-2 or TRBV6-3 with TRBJ1-1; a weak D match, TRBD1 (6 bases). Trimming cost V 2 bases and J 5 bases, with 15 bases left between them. CDR1 and CDR2 (germline): MNHEY, SVGEGT. The CDR3 runs 15 residues. CDR3 nucleotides: TGTGCCAGCAGTTACGGGGGGGCAATGGGGACTGAAGCTTTCTTT. Residues: CASSYGGAMGTEAFF.

This sequence joins TRBV27 and TRBJ2-7; a weak D match, TRBD2 (6 bases). V was trimmed by 6 bases and J by 6 bases, leaving 15 bases between them. Germline V gives CDR1 MNHEY, CDR2 SMNVEV (reference sequence). This CDR3 is 13 amino acids long. DNA of the CDR3: TGTGCCAGCAGCCGGCGTGGGACTCCCGAGCAGTACTTC. Translated, it gives CASSRRGTPEQYF.

J is TRBJ1-1 and V is TRBV6-5, with 8 nucleotides matching TRBD1. Germline V CDR1 and CDR2: MNHEY, SVGAGI. The CDR3 is made up of 14 amino acids. Germline trimming cut 6 bases from V and 7 bases from J; bases unmatched to any gene: 10. The CDR3 is CASRRQTGVFEAFF. The CDR3 bases are TGTGCCAGCAGAAGACAGACAGGGGTTTTTGAAGCTTTCTTT.

This clone was recorded a few times. The chain recombines TRBV2 with TRBJ1-5; D perhaps matches TRBD1 (6 bases). The V gene lost 5 bases and the J gene lost 7 bases, with 18 bases spanning the gap. The CDR3 is 15 amino acids. Germline CDR1 and CDR2: SNHLY and FYNNEI. The CDR3 region has the DNA TGTGCCAGCAGTATTGGGCCAGGGGAAGGACAGCCCCAGCATTTT. Translating it yields CASSIGPGEGQPQHF.

This chain joins TRBV10-3 and TRBJ2-3; 11 bases are shared with TRBD2. Germline assignment: CDR1 ENHRY and CDR2 SYGVKD. This CDR3 spans 16 amino acids. After removal of 4 bases from V and 2 bases from J, the junction contained 5 bases not matched to a gene. CDR3 nucleotides: TGTGCCATCAGTGTGGCTAGCGGGGGGCACACAGATACGCAGTATTTT. It codes for CAISVASGGHTDTQYF.

This sequence joins TRBV5-6 and TRBJ2-2; 10 positions agree with TRBD2. Per the germline V gene, CDR1 is SGHDT and CDR2 is YYEEEE. The CDR3 contains 15 residues. Trimming took 4 bases from V and 6 from J; bases not matched to a gene: 6. The CDR3 region is CASSPAGGRAGELFF. In nucleotides, the CDR3 is TGTGCCAGCAGCCCAGCGGGGGGGCGCGCCGGGGAGCTGTTTTTT.

The chain recombines TRBV5-1 with TRBJ2-5; 7 nucleotides align to TRBD1. The CDR3 is made up of 15 amino acids. V gave up 2 bases and J gave up 2 bases; unmatched junction bases: 6. CDR1 and CDR2 from the germline V gene are SGHRS and YFSETQ. This CDR3 is CASSFTTGRQETQYF. CDR3 nucleotides: TGCGCCAGCAGCTTTACGACAGGGCGTCAAGAGACCCAGTACTTC.

The genes are TRBV21-1 and TRBJ2-5; the table's D call TRBD1 went unverified against the DNA. TRBV21-1 is a pseudogene segment. This CDR3 contains 14 residues. CDR3: CASTWDRGKETQYF. CDR3 nucleotide sequence: TGTGCCAGCACTTGGGACAGGGGTAAAGAGACCCAGTACTTC.

This chain connects TRBV7-2 to TRBJ1-1, with unresolved D. V was clipped by 2 bases and J by 4 bases, with 8 bases between them. This CDR3 has 13 amino acids. Per germline, CDR1 SGHTA and CDR2 FQGNSA. The CDR3, as DNA: TGTGCCAGCAGCTTAACCCCTACCACTGAAGCTTTCTTT. This translates into CASSLTPTTEAFF.

The chain combines TRBV19 with TRBJ1-1; TRBD1 matches 8 bases. With V trimmed by 7 bases and J by 8 bases, 15 bases remained unmatched. This CDR3 spans 15 amino acids. CDR1 and CDR2 from the germline V gene are LNHDA and SQIVND (reference sequence). The CDR3 reads CASTLLKTGDGEAFF. The CDR3 DNA follows: TGTGCCAGTACCCTCCTAAAGACAGGGGATGGGGAAGCTTTCTTT. The full variable domain, rest sourced from reference TRBV19 and TRBJ1-1, is DGGITQSPKYLFRKEGQNVTLSCEQNLNHDAMYWYRQDPGQGLRLIYYSQIVNDFQKGDIAEGYSVSREKKESFPLTVTSAQKNPTAFYLCASTLLKTGDGEAFFGQGTRLTVV.